These T cell receptor beta chains were read from a single sample in a study of cytomegalovirus exposure and HLA in healthy donors. The data were produced by immunoSEQ multiplex PCR, yet TCRdb's version contains in-frame clones alone and is incomplete. Here the sample spans over 150,000 clones, around 77% being singletons. The sequenced sample consisted of PBMCs. These receptors all come from a young woman in good health and CMV-seronegative. CDR3s include the opening cysteine and the closing phenylalanine or tryptophan. The D gene is left open where the match is weak. Clone size, where shown, is once, few, many, or a class for clones that have expanded.

clone_size: -; d_call: TRBD2; j_call: TRBJ2-4; v_call: TRBV5-1; cdr3_aa: CASSSTGDAGGWDIQYF; cdr3_nt: TGCGCCAGCAGCTCAACGGGGGACGCGGGGGGTTGGGACATTCAGTACTTC
clone_size: -; d_call: -; j_call: TRBJ1-1; v_call: TRBV2; cdr3_aa: CASSEEFTEAFF; cdr3_nt: TGTGCCAGCAGTGAGGAGTTCACTGAAGCTTTCTTT
clone_size: -; d_call: TRBD1; j_call: TRBJ1-5; v_call: TRBV5-1; cdr3_aa: CASSLGQGADQPQHF; cdr3_nt: TGCGCCAGCAGCTTGGGACAGGGGGCCGATCAGCCCCAGCATTTT
clone_size: -; d_call: -; j_call: TRBJ1-2; v_call: TRBV19; cdr3_aa: CASSFSSGLLYGYTF; cdr3_nt: TGTGCCAGTAGTTTTTCCTCGGGACTCCTCTATGGCTACACCTTC
clone_size: -; d_call: -; j_call: TRBJ2-7; v_call: TRBV27; cdr3_aa: CASSYRGQGGDYEQYF; cdr3_nt: TGTGCCAGCAGTTACCGTGGACAAGGGGGAGACTACGAGCAGTACTTC
clone_size: -; d_call: -; j_call: TRBJ1-2; v_call: TRBV28; cdr3_aa: CASSWLDPRRNGYTF; cdr3_nt: TGTGCCAGCAGTTGGTTGGACCCGAGGAGGAATGGCTACACCTTC
clone_size: -; d_call: TRBD1; j_call: TRBJ1-2; v_call: TRBV6-1; cdr3_aa: CASSESVDQGAIHLYGYTF; cdr3_nt: TGTGCCAGCAGTGAAAGTGTGGACCAGGGGGCGATCCACCTCTATGGCTACACCTTC
clone_size: -; d_call: -; j_call: TRBJ1-1; v_call: TRBV30; cdr3_aa: CAWSVDRNTEAFF; cdr3_nt: TGTGCCTGGAGCGTCGACAGGAACACTGAAGCTTTCTTT
clone_size: -; d_call: -; j_call: TRBJ1-6; v_call: TRBV5-1; cdr3_aa: CASTLSSYNSPLHF; cdr3_nt: TGCGCCAGCACGTTGAGCTCCTATAATTCACCCCTCCACTTT
clone_size: -; d_call: -; j_call: TRBJ1-3; v_call: TRBV5-1; cdr3_aa: CASSLTGTSGNTIYF; cdr3_nt: TGCGCCAGCAGCTTGACCGGGACTTCTGGAAACACCATATATTTT
clone_size: -; d_call: -; j_call: TRBJ1-2; v_call: TRBV30; cdr3_aa: CALSGGYGYTF; cdr3_nt: TGTGCCTTATCGGGGGGCTATGGCTACACCTTC
clone_size: -; d_call: TRBD1; j_call: TRBJ2-1; v_call: TRBV14; cdr3_aa: CASRRGPDRGYNEQFF; cdr3_nt: TGTGCCAGCAGGAGGGGGCCGGACAGGGGGTACAATGAGCAGTTCTTC
clone_size: -; d_call: -; j_call: TRBJ2-7; v_call: TRBV28; cdr3_aa: CASTSFVAHEQYF; cdr3_nt: TGTGCCAGCACCTCGTTTGTAGCCCACGAGCAGTACTTC
clone_size: -; d_call: TRBD2; j_call: TRBJ2-1; v_call: TRBV2; cdr3_aa: CASTAFKAGGRGDEQFF; cdr3_nt: TGTGCCAGCACCGCATTCAAAGCGGGAGGGAGAGGTGATGAGCAGTTCTTC
clone_size: -; d_call: -; j_call: TRBJ1-4; v_call: TRBV4-3; cdr3_aa: CASSQVTATNEKLFF; cdr3_nt: TGCGCCAGCAGCCAAGTCACGGCAACTAATGAAAAACTGTTTTTT
clone_size: once; d_call: TRBD2; j_call: TRBJ2-3; v_call: TRBV29-1; cdr3_aa: CSVEDRRGRSTDTQYF; cdr3_nt: TGCAGCGTTGAAGATCGGCGCGGGAGGAGCACAGATACGCAGTATTTT
clone_size: -; d_call: -; j_call: TRBJ2-2; v_call: TRBV28; cdr3_aa: CASSLHQNTGELFF; cdr3_nt: TGTGCCAGCAGTTTACATCAGAACACCGGGGAGCTGTTTTTT
clone_size: once; d_call: TRBD1; j_call: TRBJ1-5; v_call: TRBV27; cdr3_aa: CASSWDRGRPQHF; cdr3_nt: TGTGCCAGCAGCTGGGACAGGGGTCGGCCCCAGCATTTT
clone_size: -; d_call: TRBD1; j_call: TRBJ1-1; v_call: TRBV15; cdr3_aa: CATSRDRGRFGEAFF; cdr3_nt: TGTGCCACCAGCCGGGACAGGGGGCGTTTTGGTGAAGCTTTCTTT
clone_size: -; d_call: -; j_call: TRBJ2-2; v_call: TRBV5-6; cdr3_aa: CASSFYPNTGELFF; cdr3_nt: TGTGCCAGCAGCTTCTACCCGAACACCGGGGAGCTGTTTTTT
clone_size: -; d_call: -; j_call: TRBJ1-1; v_call: TRBV7-2; cdr3_aa: CASSPPSGADTEAFF; cdr3_nt: TGTGCCAGCAGCCCCCCGTCAGGGGCGGACACTGAAGCTTTCTTT
clone_size: -; d_call: TRBD2; j_call: TRBJ2-7; v_call: TRBV5-4; cdr3_aa: CASSLFGRAYEQYF; cdr3_nt: TGTGCCAGCAGCTTGTTCGGGAGGGCCTACGAGCAGTACTTC
clone_size: -; d_call: TRBD1; j_call: TRBJ2-1; v_call: TRBV7-2; cdr3_aa: CASSSRQGRNNEQFF; cdr3_nt: TGTGCCAGCAGCTCCCGACAGGGAAGGAACAATGAGCAGTTCTTC
clone_size: -; d_call: TRBD1; j_call: TRBJ1-2; v_call: TRBV19; cdr3_aa: CASRDRGQEGYTF; cdr3_nt: TGTGCCAGCCGGGACAGGGGTCAGGAGGGCTACACCTTC
clone_size: few; d_call: TRBD1; j_call: TRBJ2-2; v_call: TRBV6-1; cdr3_aa: CASSERGQGYTGELFF; cdr3_nt: TGTGCCAGCAGTGAAAGGGGACAGGGTTACACCGGGGAGCTGTTTTTT
clone_size: -; d_call: -; j_call: TRBJ2-7; v_call: TRBV19; cdr3_aa: CASSIGGAGIYEQYF; cdr3_nt: TGTGCCAGTAGTATAGGTGGAGCAGGGATCTACGAGCAGTACTTC
clone_size: once; d_call: -; j_call: TRBJ1-2; v_call: TRBV19; cdr3_aa: CASSIGGPAYGYTF; cdr3_nt: TGTGCCAGTAGTATAGGGGGGCCAGCCTATGGCTACACCTTC
clone_size: -; d_call: TRBD2; j_call: TRBJ2-2; v_call: TRBV5-1; cdr3_aa: CASSPGLASTLGELFF; cdr3_nt: TGCGCCAGCAGCCCCGGACTAGCGAGTACCTTGGGGGAGCTGTTTTTT
clone_size: -; d_call: TRBD1; j_call: TRBJ1-1; v_call: TRBV14; cdr3_aa: CASSQWDRGREAFF; cdr3_nt: TGTGCCAGCAGCCAGTGGGACAGGGGGCGGGAAGCTTTCTTT
clone_size: once; d_call: -; j_call: TRBJ1-2; v_call: TRBV30; cdr3_aa: CAWSVAGEAGYTF; cdr3_nt: TGTGCCTGGAGTGTAGCCGGGGAGGCTGGCTACACCTTC
clone_size: -; d_call: -; j_call: TRBJ1-4; v_call: TRBV5-1; cdr3_aa: CASSPSLNEKLFF; cdr3_nt: TGCGCCAGCAGCCCGTCCCTTAATGAAAAACTGTTTTTT
clone_size: -; d_call: -; j_call: TRBJ1-1; v_call: TRBV2; cdr3_aa: CASSAEVLPEAFF; cdr3_nt: TGTGCCAGCAGTGCTGAGGTTTTACCTGAAGCTTTCTTT
clone_size: -; d_call: -; j_call: TRBJ2-7; v_call: TRBV28; cdr3_aa: CASSERVLSSYEQYF; cdr3_nt: TGTGCCAGCAGTGAACGGGTCCTAAGCTCCTACGAGCAGTACTTC
clone_size: -; d_call: -; j_call: TRBJ1-4; v_call: TRBV15; cdr3_aa: CATSPRGLNEKLFF; cdr3_nt: TGTGCCACCAGTCCGCGGGGTCTAAATGAAAAACTGTTTTTT
clone_size: -; d_call: -; j_call: TRBJ2-3; v_call: TRBV18; cdr3_aa: CASSEITGTQYF; cdr3_nt: TGTGCCAGCTCAGAGATTACAGGCACGCAGTATTTT
clone_size: -; d_call: TRBD1; j_call: TRBJ1-1; v_call: TRBV29-1; cdr3_aa: CSVVGTGAEAFF; cdr3_nt: TGCAGCGTTGTAGGGACAGGGGCTGAAGCTTTCTTT
clone_size: -; d_call: -; j_call: TRBJ1-6; v_call: TRBV6-1; cdr3_aa: CASSEQGSLLNSPLHF; cdr3_nt: TGTGCCAGCAGTGAACAGGGGTCCCTTCTCAATTCACCCCTCCACTTT
clone_size: -; d_call: TRBD2; j_call: TRBJ2-7; v_call: TRBV27; cdr3_aa: CASSFIGTSEDYEQYF; cdr3_nt: TGTGCCAGCAGTTTTATTGGGACTAGCGAGGACTACGAGCAGTACTTC
clone_size: -; d_call: -; j_call: TRBJ1-1; v_call: TRBV11-3; cdr3_aa: CASSLGASEAFF; cdr3_nt: TGTGCCAGCAGCTTGGGGGCATCTGAAGCTTTCTTT
clone_size: -; d_call: -; j_call: TRBJ1-6; v_call: TRBV7-9; cdr3_aa: CASSSGTSNSPLHF; cdr3_nt: TGTGCCAGCAGCTCCGGGACAAGTAATTCACCCCTCCACTTT
clone_size: -; d_call: -; j_call: TRBJ2-1; v_call: TRBV9; cdr3_aa: CASSTHGGSSYNEQFF; cdr3_nt: TGTGCCAGCAGTACCCATGGGGGGAGCTCCTACAATGAGCAGTTCTTC
clone_size: -; d_call: TRBD2; j_call: TRBJ2-7; v_call: TRBV28; cdr3_aa: CASGTSGRVHEQYF; cdr3_nt: TGTGCCAGCGGGACTAGCGGGAGAGTACACGAGCAGTACTTC
clone_size: once; d_call: -; j_call: TRBJ2-2; v_call: TRBV5-1; cdr3_aa: CASSSTGPGELFF; cdr3_nt: TGCGCCAGCAGCTCTACAGGACCCGGGGAGCTGTTTTTT
clone_size: once; d_call: TRBD1; j_call: TRBJ1-1; v_call: TRBV5-6; cdr3_aa: CASSSDRLNTEAFF; cdr3_nt: TGTGCCAGCAGCTCGGACAGGTTGAACACTGAAGCTTTCTTT
clone_size: -; d_call: TRBD1; j_call: TRBJ1-5; v_call: TRBV27; cdr3_aa: CARMWGDRGGNQPQHF; cdr3_nt: TGTGCCAGGATGTGGGGGGACAGGGGAGGCAATCAGCCCCAGCATTTT
clone_size: -; d_call: TRBD1; j_call: TRBJ2-7; v_call: TRBV2; cdr3_aa: CASSPDRGYEQYF; cdr3_nt: TGTGCCAGCAGTCCGGACAGGGGCTACGAGCAGTACTTC
clone_size: -; d_call: TRBD1; j_call: TRBJ1-2; v_call: TRBV7-9; cdr3_aa: CASSFGGQGSNYGYTF; cdr3_nt: TGTGCCAGCAGCTTCGGAGGACAGGGCAGCAACTATGGCTACACCTTC
clone_size: -; d_call: -; j_call: TRBJ1-3; v_call: TRBV4-3; cdr3_aa: CASSQDLGGPSSGNTIYF; cdr3_nt: TGCGCCAGCAGCCAAGATCTGGGAGGGCCTAGCTCTGGAAACACCATATATTTT
clone_size: once; d_call: -; j_call: TRBJ2-1; v_call: TRBV5-1; cdr3_aa: CASSFGDSYNEQFF; cdr3_nt: TGCGCCAGCAGCTTCGGGGATTCCTACAATGAGCAGTTCTTC
clone_size: -; d_call: -; j_call: TRBJ1-3; v_call: TRBV5-6; cdr3_aa: CASSFVPGFSGNTIYF; cdr3_nt: TGTGCCAGCAGCTTTGTTCCGGGGTTTTCTGGAAACACCATATATTTT
clone_size: once; d_call: -; j_call: TRBJ1-5; v_call: TRBV30; cdr3_aa: CAWSLGTYSNQPQHF; cdr3_nt: TGTGCCTGGAGCCTAGGGACATATAGCAATCAGCCCCAGCATTTT
clone_size: -; d_call: TRBD2; j_call: TRBJ2-7; v_call: TRBV28; cdr3_aa: CATRTSGAYEQYF; cdr3_nt: TGTGCCACCAGGACTAGCGGGGCCTACGAGCAGTACTTC